This T cell receptor beta chain was identified in a study of T cells in Graves' hyperthyroidism and ophthalmopathy. CDR3 size: 15 residues. Germline V CDR1 and CDR2: MNHEY, SMNVEV (reference sequence). The V gene lost 2 bases and the J gene lost 3 bases, with 13 bases spanning the gap. The source material, RNA transcripts, was used to amplify TCR beta CDR3 regions. TCR CDR3 underwent first-round RT-PCR with the HTBI primer set. TCRdb reprocessed the multiplex PCR reads via MiXCR and lists one record per CDR3 protein. The sample has over 650,000 distinct CDR3 sequences, 45% seen once. The sequencing sample was made of peripheral blood or thyroid tissue (not recorded which). This receptor was identified in an adult man with Graves' disease, either hyperthyroidism or ophthalmopathy (not recorded which). The chain joins TRBV27 to TRBJ1-2; a possible D gene is TRBD1 (6 bases). CDR3 sequence: CASSLQGSPHYGYTF. The CDR3 DNA follows: TGTGCCAGCAGTTTACAGGGGAGCCCACACTATGGCTACACCTTC.